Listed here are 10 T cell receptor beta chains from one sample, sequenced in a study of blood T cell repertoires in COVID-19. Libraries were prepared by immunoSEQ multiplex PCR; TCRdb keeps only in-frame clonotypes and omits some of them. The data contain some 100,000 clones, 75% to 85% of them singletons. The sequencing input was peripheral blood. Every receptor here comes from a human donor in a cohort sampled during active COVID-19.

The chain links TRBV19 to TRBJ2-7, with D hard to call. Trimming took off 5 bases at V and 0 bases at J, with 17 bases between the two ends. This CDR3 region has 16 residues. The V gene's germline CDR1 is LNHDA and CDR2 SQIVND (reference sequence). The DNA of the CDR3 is TGTGCCAGTAGTGGAGACTCCCAATTGAGCTCCTACGAGCAGTACTTC. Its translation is CASSGDSQLSSYEQYF.

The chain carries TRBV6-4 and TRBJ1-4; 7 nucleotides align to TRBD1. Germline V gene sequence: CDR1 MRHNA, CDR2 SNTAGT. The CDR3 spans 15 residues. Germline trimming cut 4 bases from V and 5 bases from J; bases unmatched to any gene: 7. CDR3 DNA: TGTGCCAGCAGTGGAACGGGACAGAAGAATGAAAAACTGTTTTTT. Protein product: CASSGTGQKNEKLFF.

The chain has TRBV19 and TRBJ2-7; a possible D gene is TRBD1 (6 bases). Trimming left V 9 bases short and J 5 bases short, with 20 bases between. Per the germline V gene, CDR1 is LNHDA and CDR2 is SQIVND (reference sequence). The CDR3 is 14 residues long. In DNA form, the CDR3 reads TGTGCCAGCTCGGCTATACAGGGTATAAACGAGCAGTACTTC. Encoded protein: CASSAIQGINEQYF.

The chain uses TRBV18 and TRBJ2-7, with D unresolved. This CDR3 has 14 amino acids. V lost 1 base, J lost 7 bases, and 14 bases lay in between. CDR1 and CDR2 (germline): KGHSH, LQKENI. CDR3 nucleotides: TGTGCCAGCTCACCACTTAAGACCCCCGGGGAGCAGTACTTC. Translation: CASSPLKTPGEQYF.

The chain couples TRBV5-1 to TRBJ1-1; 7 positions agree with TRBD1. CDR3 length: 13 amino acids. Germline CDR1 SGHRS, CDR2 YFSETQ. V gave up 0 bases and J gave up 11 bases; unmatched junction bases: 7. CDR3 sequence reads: CASSLEEGGRAFF. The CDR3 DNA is TGCGCCAGCAGCTTGGAAGAAGGGGGCCGTGCTTTCTTT.

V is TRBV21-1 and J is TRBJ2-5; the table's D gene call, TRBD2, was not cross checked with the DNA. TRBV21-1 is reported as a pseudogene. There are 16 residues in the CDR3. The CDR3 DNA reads TGTGCCAGCAGCAAAGCGAGCGGGGTCCTCCAAGAGACCCAGTACTTC. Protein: CASSKASGVLQETQYF.

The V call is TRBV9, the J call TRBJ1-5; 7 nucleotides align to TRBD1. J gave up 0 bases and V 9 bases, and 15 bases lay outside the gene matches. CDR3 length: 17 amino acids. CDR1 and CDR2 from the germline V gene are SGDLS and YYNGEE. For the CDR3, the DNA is TGTGCCACCGTTCCGGGACAGAGAAACTATAGCAATCAGCCCCAGCATTTT. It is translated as CATVPGQRNYSNQPQHF.

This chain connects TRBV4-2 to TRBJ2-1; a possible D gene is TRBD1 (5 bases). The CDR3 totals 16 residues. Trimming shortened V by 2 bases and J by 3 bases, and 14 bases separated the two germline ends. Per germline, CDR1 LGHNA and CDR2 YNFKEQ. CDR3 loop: CASSQSGRAGYNEQFF. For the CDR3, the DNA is TGTGCCAGCAGCCAAAGTGGCAGGGCCGGCTACAATGAGCAGTTCTTC.

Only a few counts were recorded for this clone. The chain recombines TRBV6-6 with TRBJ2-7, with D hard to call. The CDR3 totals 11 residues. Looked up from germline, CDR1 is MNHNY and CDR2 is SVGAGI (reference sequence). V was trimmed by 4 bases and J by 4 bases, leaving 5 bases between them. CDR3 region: CASSSVYEQYF. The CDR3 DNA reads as TGTGCCAGCAGTTCCGTATACGAGCAGTACTTC.

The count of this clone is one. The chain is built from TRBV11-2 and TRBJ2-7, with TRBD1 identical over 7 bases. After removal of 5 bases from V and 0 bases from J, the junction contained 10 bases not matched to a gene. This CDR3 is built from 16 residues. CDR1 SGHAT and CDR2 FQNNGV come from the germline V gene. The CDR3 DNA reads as TGTGCCAGCAGCCCTGGGACAGACCAAATCTCCTACGAGCAGTACTTC. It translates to CASSPGTDQISYEQYF.